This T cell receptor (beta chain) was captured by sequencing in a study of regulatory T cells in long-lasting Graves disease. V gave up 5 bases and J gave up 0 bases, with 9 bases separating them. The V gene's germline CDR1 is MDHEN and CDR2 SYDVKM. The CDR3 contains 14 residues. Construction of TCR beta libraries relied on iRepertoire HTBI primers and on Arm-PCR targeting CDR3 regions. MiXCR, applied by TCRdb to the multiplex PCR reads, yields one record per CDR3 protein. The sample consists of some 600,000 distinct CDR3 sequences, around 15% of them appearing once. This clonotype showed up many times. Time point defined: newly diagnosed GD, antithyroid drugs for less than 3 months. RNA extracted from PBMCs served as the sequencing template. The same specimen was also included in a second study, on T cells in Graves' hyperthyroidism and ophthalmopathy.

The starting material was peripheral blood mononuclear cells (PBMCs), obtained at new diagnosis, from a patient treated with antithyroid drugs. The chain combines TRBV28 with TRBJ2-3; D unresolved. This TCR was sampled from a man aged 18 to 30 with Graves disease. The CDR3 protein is CASSRAPSTDTQYF. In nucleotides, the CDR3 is TGTGCCAGCAGTCGGGCACCTAGCACAGATACGCAGTATTTT. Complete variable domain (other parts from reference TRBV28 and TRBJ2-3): DVKVTQSSRYLVKRTGEKVFLECVQDMDHENMFWYRQDPGLGLRLIYFSYDVKMKEKGDIPEGYSVSREKKERFSLILESASTNQTSMYLCASSRAPSTDTQYFGPGTRLTVL.